Only a few counts were recorded for the clone carrying this T cell receptor (beta chain). As yet, its antigen is unknown. These data are taken from a study of beta chain features in type 1 diabetes. Turning to the study itself: Analysis included roughly 100 million sorted cells drawn from all samples. Whole-study findings and limits: TCRB CDR3 length was moderately but significantly reduced in all four CD4+ subsets of Type 1 diabetes patients.

Investigators reverse transcribed all isolated RNA, so they sequenced expressed TCRB transcripts. The repertoire was sequenced with immunoSEQ multiplex PCR; TCRdb's copy has only in-frame clones and lacks some. The table has a few hundred thousand clones, roughly an eighth seen once; the top ten hold about 0.015%. Isolation of CD4+ naive, central memory, regulatory and stem cell-like memory cells was achieved by sorting via CD45RO/CCR7/CD25/CD127/CD95/CD27. Populations obtained by sorting all exceeded 95% purity. Input material: naive CD4+ T cells from blood. The receptor was isolated from a young man with type 1 diabetes.

CDR3 nucleotide sequence: TGTGCCAGCAGCCTACGCCCGGGACAGATCTATGGCTACACCTTC. Translated: CASSLRPGQIYGYTF. V usage is TRBV7-2 and J usage is TRBJ1-2; 7 bases are a match to TRBD1. Trimming removed 5 bases from V and 4 bases from J; junction bases left unmatched: 10. This CDR3 is built from 15 residues. CDR1 SGHTA and CDR2 FQGNSA come from the germline V gene.